This T cell receptor beta chain emerged from a study of cytomegalovirus exposure and HLA in healthy donors. Study at large: It was reported in a later analysis that the same platform had been used for the 120 or so validation repertoires as for the roughly 700 first-cohort repertoires. General observations from the study: Overall, roughly 160 TCR beta chains were annotated as cytomegalovirus-associated. In the 120 or so validation repertoires, under 95% of cluster scores exceeded 0, per a later analysis.

The CDR3 is 16 amino acids. CDR1 is MNHEY and CDR2 is SMNVEV in the germline V gene (reference sequence). J was trimmed by 0 bases and V by 5 bases; bases with no gene match: 8. This clone came up a few times. Its antigen is undetermined. The data were produced by immunoSEQ multiplex PCR, yet TCRdb's version contains in-frame clones alone and is incomplete. The data hold 250,000 to 350,000 clones, with around nine tenths observed a single time. Specimen: PBMCs. The chain combines TRBV27 with TRBJ2-5; 8 bases line up with TRBD1. The source of this sequence is a woman between 18 and 29 years old in good health and CMV-seronegative. CDR3 coding DNA: TGTGCCAGCAGTCGGTACAGGGGGGACAACCAAGAGACCCAGTACTTC. Protein: CASSRYRGDNQETQYF.